A single sample gave rise to the 19 T cell receptor beta chains below, sequenced in a study of T cells in Graves' hyperthyroidism and ophthalmopathy. Amplification targeted TCR beta CDR3 regions from RNA transcripts. The HTBI primer set drove a first-round RT-PCR of the TCR CDR3. TCRdb redid the calling of the multiplex PCR reads with MiXCR, one entry per CDR3 protein. The profile shows around 340,000 distinct CDR3 sequences, roughly 14% of them singletons. The material sequenced was blood. Every receptor here comes from a woman in her twenties or thirties with Graves' hyperthyroidism.

The chain combines TRBV7-2 with TRBJ1-1; D ambiguous. The CDR3 extends over 15 amino acids. CDR1 and CDR2 (germline): SGHTA, FQGNSA. V was shortened by 1 base and J by 0 bases, with 9 bases between the two germline ends. The CDR3 nucleotides read TGTGCCAGCAGCTTAGTGTGGGAAATGAACACTGAAGCTTTCTTT. Its translation is CASSLVWEMNTEAFF.

This clonotype was recorded many times. The rearrangement joins TRBV28 to TRBJ1-5, with TRBD1 matching over 11 bases. The CDR3 has 15 amino acids. The trim removed 7 bases at V and 2 bases at J, leaving 4 bases unmatched. Germline V CDR1 and CDR2: MDHEN, SYDVKM. The CDR3 DNA sequence: TGTGCCAGCACCTGGACAGGGGGCGGCAATCAGCCCCAGCATTTT. Protein product: CASTWTGGGNQPQHF.

The rearrangement uses TRBV20-1 and TRBJ2-7; 7 bases map to TRBD2. Germline V lookup: CDR1 DFQATT, CDR2 SNEGSKA (reference sequence). The CDR3 sequence is 13 residues long. Losses at the gene ends were 3 bases for V and 4 bases for J; bases not matched to a gene: 6. For the CDR3, the DNA is TGCAGTGCTAGCCCAGCGGGATTTTACGAGCAGTACTTC. As protein: CSASPAGFYEQYF.

The J gene is TRBJ2-2, the V gene TRBV20-1; TRBD2 is a possible D gene (5 bases). CDR1 is DFQATT and CDR2 is SNEGSKA in the germline V gene (reference sequence). Trimming cost V 3 bases and J 7 bases, with 12 bases left between them. This CDR3 region has 13 residues. The CDR3 DNA is TGCAGTGCTAGGGACGGGGAAGTCGGGGAGCTGTTTTTT. It specifies CSARDGEVGELFF.

This clonotype was detected ten times or more. The chain employs TRBV27 and TRBJ1-5, with D hard to call. This CDR3 is built from 14 residues. Germline values: CDR1 MNHEY, CDR2 SMNVEV (reference sequence). With 6 bases removed from V and 5 bases from J, the gap between germline ends came to 14 bases. The CDR3: CASSGGSTDQPQHF. CDR3 coding DNA: TGTGCCAGCAGCGGTGGATCTACCGATCAGCCCCAGCATTTT.

This sequence joins TRBV28 and TRBJ1-4, with TRBD1 matching over 8 bases. The ends lost 3 bases at V and 7 bases at J; junction bases unmatched: 7. The CDR3 consists of 15 residues. Germline CDR1 and CDR2: MDHEN and SYDVKM. The CDR3 sequence: CASSFAGTGFEKLFF. As DNA, the CDR3 is TGTGCCAGCAGTTTCGCCGGGACAGGATTTGAAAAACTGTTTTTT.

The table lists this clonotype with many counts. J is TRBJ2-1 and V is TRBV11-1; the D gene could be TRBD1 or TRBD2 (5 bases each). Germline values: CDR1 SGHAT, CDR2 FQDESV (reference sequence). This CDR3 spans 15 amino acids. Deletions cut 5 bases from V and 6 bases from J, with 17 bases between. CDR3 region: CASSRGPAASNEQFF. The CDR3 DNA reads as TGTGCCAGCAGCCGGGGACCGGCGGCATCCAATGAGCAGTTCTTC. The variable domain in full, completed from reference TRBV11-1 and TRBJ2-1, reads EAEVAQSPRYKITEKSQAVAFWCDPISGHATLYWYRQILGQGPELLVQFQDESVVDDSQLPKDRFSAERLKGVDSTLKIQPAELGDSAMYLCASSRGPAASNEQFFGPGTRLTVL.

This clonotype showed up just a few times. The rearrangement uses TRBV10-3 and TRBJ2-6; D gene uncertain. The ends were cut back, 1 base at V and 4 bases at J, with 17 bases in the middle. Germline assignment: CDR1 ENHRY and CDR2 SYGVKD. This CDR3 region has 18 residues. CDR3 residues: CAISEYLGRAPGANVLTF. CDR3 nucleotides: TGTGCCATCAGTGAGTACCTCGGAAGGGCGCCGGGGGCCAACGTCCTGACTTTC.

This clonotype has just a few counts. This chain links TRBV6-1 with TRBJ2-3, with D maybe TRBD2 (5 bases). CDR1 is MNHNS and CDR2 is SASEGT in the germline V gene. V lost 7 bases and J 6 bases, leaving 14 bases between the germline ends. The length of the CDR3 is 13 residues. Here the CDR3 reads CASTSQSGDTQYF. The CDR3 DNA reads TGTGCCAGCACTTCCCAGAGCGGTGATACGCAGTATTTT.

This clonotype was picked up a small number of times. The chain employs TRBV3-1 and TRBJ1-2, with D possibly TRBD1 on 5 matching bases. The V and J ends lost 0 bases and 1 base respectively, with 12 bases between them. CDR3 length: 16 amino acids. The germline CDR1 and CDR2 sequences are LGHDT and YNNKEL (reference sequence). The CDR3 region has the DNA TGTGCCAGCAGCCAAGACGGGGGTCTGCTTAACTATGGCTACACCTTC. It specifies CASSQDGGLLNYGYTF. The whole variable domain, remainder taken from reference TRBV3-1 and TRBJ1-2, is DTAVSQTPKYLVTQMGNDKSIKCEQNLGHDTMYWYKQDSKKFLKIMFSYNNKELIINETVPNRFSPKSPDKAHLNLHINSLELGDSAVYFCASSQDGGLLNYGYTFGSGTRLTVV.

With respect to this clonotype: The junction departs from germline at one end; a sequencing error may be responsible. The CDR3 nucleotides read TGTGCCAGCAGCGACGAGGCTTTC. Protein sequence: CASSDEAF. The rearrangement uses TRBV7-9 and TRBJ2-6; D unresolved. The CDR3 length is 8 residues. Germline loops: CDR1 SEHNR, CDR2 FQNEAQ (reference sequence).

In its sample, this clonotype was seen a few times. The chain combines TRBV5-1 with TRBJ2-1; TRBD2 matches 9 bases. V was pared by 4 bases and J by 7 bases, with 6 bases of the junction left unmatched. The CDR3 length is 14 residues. CDR1 and CDR2 (germline): SGHRS, YFSETQ. The CDR3 nucleotides read TGCGCCAGCAGCCTGGGCGGGAGGGTTAATGAGCAGTTCTTC. It translates to CASSLGGRVNEQFF.

Ten or more counts support this clonotype. The chain uses TRBV20-1 and TRBJ2-1; D gene uncertain. This CDR3 comprises 15 residues. Trimming took off 3 bases at V and 7 bases at J, with 19 bases between the two ends. CDR1 is DFQATT, CDR2 SNEGSKA, per germline (reference sequence). For the CDR3, the DNA is TGCAGTGCTAGCCCCATAAGGGTTGGGATGAATGAGCAGTTCTTC. Translating gives CSASPIRVGMNEQFF.

There are many counts of this clonotype. The rearrangement links TRBV28 to TRBJ1-1; D is perhaps TRBD1 (6 bases). V was pared by 2 bases and J by 10 bases, with 14 bases between. Germline loops: CDR1 MDHEN, CDR2 SYDVKM. The CDR3 spans 13 residues. CDR3 nucleotide sequence: TGTGCCAGCAGTTTAGGGGGGGCTAAGGTAGCTTTCTTT. Protein product: CASSLGGAKVAFF.

This clonotype has a count of ten or more. The J gene is TRBJ2-3, the V gene TRBV27; D tentatively fits TRBD1 or TRBD2 (5 bases each). V was trimmed by 7 bases and J by 0 bases, leaving 20 bases between them. Germline V CDR1 and CDR2: MNHEY, SMNVEV (reference sequence). The CDR3 contains 17 residues. CDR3 nucleotides: TGTGCCAGCACCAACCGACGGGGCCTCCTAAGCACAGATACGCAGTATTTT. It codes for CASTNRRGLLSTDTQYF.

The rearrangement joins TRBV18 to TRBJ2-7; tentatively, D is TRBD2 (5 bases). The CDR3 runs to 13 residues. Trimming removed 2 bases at V and 6 bases at J, with 11 bases between. CDR1 and CDR2 (germline): KGHSH, LQKENI. For the CDR3, the DNA is TGTGCCAGCTCACCAGCGAGGGTGGGCGAGCAGTACTTC. Its protein product is CASSPARVGEQYF.

This clonotype has only a few counts. J is TRBJ1-5 and V is TRBV6-2 or TRBV6-3; 7 nucleotides align to TRBD1. This CDR3 has 16 residues. Looked up from germline, CDR1 is MNHEY and CDR2 is SVGEGT. V dropped 6 bases and J dropped 3; count of bases not matched to a gene: 11. CDR3 amino acids: CASSTNRGRHNQPQHF. CDR3 in DNA: TGTGCCAGCAGCACTAACAGGGGAAGGCACAATCAGCCCCAGCATTTT.

The J gene is TRBJ1-6, the V gene TRBV11-1, with D hard to call. Germline-derived CDR1 and CDR2 are SGHAT and FQDESV (reference sequence). This CDR3 is built from 14 residues. V shed 5 bases and J shed 5 bases, with 10 bases lying between them. CDR3 nucleotide sequence: TGTGCCAGCAGCCGGACGGACGATAATTCACCCCTCCACTTT. This sequence encodes CASSRTDDNSPLHF. Combining the CDR3 with reference TRBV11-1 and TRBJ1-6 gives the whole variable domain EAEVAQSPRYKITEKSQAVAFWCDPISGHATLYWYRQILGQGPELLVQFQDESVVDDSQLPKDRFSAERLKGVDSTLKIQPAELGDSAMYLCASSRTDDNSPLHFGNGTRLTVT.

The chain is built from TRBV4-1 and TRBJ1-2; possibly TRBD1 for D (6 bases). V was cut by 4 bases and J by 4 bases, with 19 bases left in between. The germline gives CDR1 MGHRA, CDR2 YSYEKL. The CDR3 totals 16 residues. CDR3 bases: TGCGCCAGCAGCCCTTTGGACAGCCCTCTTTCCTATGGCTACACCTTC. This codes for CASSPLDSPLSYGYTF.